These 14 T cell receptor beta chains were sequenced from one sample in a study of cytomegalovirus exposure and HLA in healthy donors. The repertoire was sequenced with immunoSEQ multiplex PCR; TCRdb's copy has only in-frame clones and lacks some. The sample consists of roughly 49,000 clones, around 94% of them appearing once. The material sequenced was PBMCs. The receptors here all came from a woman aged 18-29 years in good health and CMV-seropositive.

The V call is TRBV11-2, the J call TRBJ2-1; D perhaps matches TRBD2 (5 bases). Germline assignment: CDR1 SGHAT and CDR2 FQNNGV. The CDR3 has 15 residues. V lost 5 bases and J 2 bases, leaving 13 bases between the germline ends. The CDR3 nucleotides read TGTGCCAGCAGCAGGACTCTCCCCGCCTACAATGAGCAGTTCTTC. Translation: CASSRTLPAYNEQFF.

This chain joins TRBV19 and TRBJ2-2, with a weak D call TRBD2 (6 bases). Per germline, CDR1 LNHDA and CDR2 SQIVND (reference sequence). The CDR3 contains 16 residues. V lost 3 bases, J lost 4 bases, and 15 bases lay in between. The CDR3 DNA is TGTGCCAGTAGTATGTGGAGGGGCGCGGGCACCGGGGAGCTGTTTTTT. It is translated as CASSMWRGAGTGELFF.

The chain uses TRBV9 and TRBJ1-2, with 8 bases identical to TRBD1. V shed 0 bases, J shed 4 bases, and the junction held 8 bases outside the gene matches. CDR1 and CDR2 (germline): SGDLS, YYNGEE. The CDR3 is 16 residues long. Here the CDR3 DNA reads TGTGCCAGCAGCGTAGCCTTGACAGGGGAAAGCTATGGCTACACCTTC. It encodes CASSVALTGESYGYTF.

The chain has TRBV10-3 and TRBJ2-7; 12 nucleotides match TRBD2. After removal of 6 bases from V and 7 bases from J, the junction contained 10 bases not matched to a gene. Per germline, CDR1 ENHRY and CDR2 SYGVKD. CDR3 length: 15 residues. CDR3 protein: CAIRTSTSGGLEQYF. The CDR3 DNA follows: TGTGCCATCAGGACCTCGACTAGCGGGGGATTAGAGCAGTACTTC.

The V call is TRBV19, the J call TRBJ1-3; D unclear. The V gene lost 7 bases and the J gene lost 0 bases, with 13 bases spanning the gap. CDR3 length equals 15 residues. CDR1 LNHDA and CDR2 SQIVND come from the germline V gene (reference sequence). The CDR3, as DNA: TGTGCCAGTACCGACTATCTGCGCTCTGGAAACACCATATATTTT. Its translation: CASTDYLRSGNTIYF.

This clone showed up just once. The CDR3 DNA reads TGTGCCAGCAGTGAAGCGCTACAGGGAGGGGGCAATCAGCCCCAGCATTTT. The encoded protein is CASSEALQGGGNQPQHF. The chain has TRBV6-1 and TRBJ1-5, with D tentatively TRBD1 (6 bases). V lost 0 bases and J 2 bases, leaving 14 bases between the germline ends. The V gene's germline CDR1 is MNHNS and CDR2 SASEGT. This CDR3 spans 17 amino acids.

J is TRBJ2-5 and V is TRBV7-2; 11 bases are shared with TRBD2. Trimming removed 4 bases from V and 1 base from J; junction bases left unmatched: 5. Germline V gives CDR1 SGHTA, CDR2 FQGNSA. There are 16 residues in the CDR3. CDR3: CASSSDSGRAQETQYF. The CDR3 DNA follows: TGTGCCAGCAGCTCAGATAGCGGGAGGGCCCAAGAGACCCAGTACTTC.

This clone was seen a few times. This sequence joins TRBV6-5 and TRBJ2-7, with 8 positions matching TRBD2. Germline trimming cut 6 bases from V and 5 bases from J; bases unmatched to any gene: 9. The CDR3 extends over 14 amino acids. Germline CDR1 MNHEY, CDR2 SVGAGI. CDR3 sequence reads: CASSVSGSGNEQYF. Here the CDR3 DNA reads TGTGCCAGCAGCGTAAGCGGGAGTGGAAACGAGCAGTACTTC.

The genes are TRBV28 and TRBJ1-1; 7 nucleotides line up with TRBD1. J lost 5 bases, V lost 2 bases, and 5 bases had no gene match. Germline V CDR1 and CDR2: MDHEN, SYDVKM. The CDR3 totals 14 residues. This CDR3 reads CASSLSPGGTEAFF. Written as DNA, the CDR3 is TGTGCCAGCAGTTTAAGCCCAGGGGGGACTGAAGCTTTCTTT. The full variable domain, in which reference TRBV28 and TRBJ1-1 provide the parts outside the CDR3, is DVKVTQSSRYLVKRTGEKVFLECVQDMDHENMFWYRQDPGLGLRLIYFSYDVKMKEKGDIPEGYSVSREKKERFSLILESASTNQTSMYLCASSLSPGGTEAFFGQGTRLTVV.

The chain is built from TRBV6-5 and TRBJ2-1; D might be TRBD2 (5 bases). V was trimmed by 5 bases and J by 6 bases, leaving 11 bases between them. Germline V gives CDR1 MNHEY, CDR2 SVGAGI. This CDR3 contains 13 residues. The CDR3 loop is CASSKTSSNEQFF. CDR3 coding DNA: TGTGCCAGCAGTAAAACTAGTAGCAATGAGCAGTTCTTC.

As regards this clone: Other nucleotide sequences in the sample specify the same CDR3. In nucleotides, the CDR3 is TGTGCCAGCAGCTTAGGGACTAGCGGGAGTGATGAGCAGTTCTTC. This encodes CASSLGTSGSDEQFF. The gene calls are TRBV7-6 and TRBJ2-1, with TRBD2 identical over 13 bases. The CDR3 has 15 residues. Germline values: CDR1 SGHVS, CDR2 FNYEAQ. V dropped 1 base and J dropped 8; count of bases not matched to a gene: 2.

V is TRBV5-3 and J is TRBJ2-1; D is ambiguous. TRBV5-3 counts as an open reading frame of uncertain function. Trimming pared 5 bases from V and 8 bases from J, leaving 23 bases between. The CDR3 spans 16 residues. The CDR3 sequence is CARRFVIRILIHEQFF. The CDR3 nucleotides are TGTGCCAGAAGATTTGTGATCAGAATCCTCATCCATGAGCAGTTCTTC.

The rearrangement joins TRBV2 to TRBJ1-1; no reliable D call. Per the germline V gene, CDR1 is SNHLY and CDR2 is FYNNEI. The CDR3 length is 13 residues. V lost 8 bases to trimming and J lost 5 bases, with 15 bases between them. The CDR3 sequence: CASAEEGWTEAFF. In DNA form, the CDR3 reads TGTGCCAGCGCCGAGGAGGGTTGGACTGAAGCTTTCTTT.

The chain employs TRBV23-1 and TRBJ2-7; 7 nucleotides agree with TRBD2. TRBV23-1 is recorded as an ORF, its role being uncertain. The CDR3 sequence is 21 residues long. The V and J ends lost 3 bases and 6 bases, in that order; junction bases with no gene match: 29. This CDR3 reads CASSHPSAHSALWRESPEQYF. CDR3 DNA: TGCGCCAGCAGTCATCCCTCGGCCCACTCCGCCCTGTGGCGGGAGTCCCCCGAGCAGTACTTC.